These 4 T cell receptor beta chains were all obtained from the same sample, sequenced in a study of cytomegalovirus exposure and HLA in healthy donors. With 60 Vbeta and 13 Jbeta primers, the PCR was carried out. The method was immunoSEQ multiplex PCR; TCRdb's version includes in-frame clones alone and lacks a portion of them. The data show roughly 90,000 clones, with over 80% seen just once and approximately 2.3% held by the top ten. The sequencing input was PBMCs. These receptors were taken from a man in his late teens or twenties in good health and CMV-seronegative.

CDR3 sequence reads: CASSLLQGDNQPQHF. In DNA, the CDR3 is TGTGCCAGCAGTTTATTACAGGGAGACAATCAGCCCCAGCATTTT. This chain links TRBV28 with TRBJ1-5; TRBD1 is a possible D gene (6 bases). Trimming took 1 base from V and 3 from J, leaving 10 bases between them. Germline V gives CDR1 MDHEN, CDR2 SYDVKM. The CDR3 is 15 residues long.

The chain uses TRBV5-1 and TRBJ2-2; D is uncertain. Trimming took off 2 bases at V and 7 bases at J, with 9 bases between the two ends. Germline CDR1 SGHRS, CDR2 YFSETQ. The CDR3 spans 13 residues. CDR3 coding DNA: TGCGCCAGCAGCTTCACCGCGATCGGGGAGCTGTTTTTT. This gives the protein CASSFTAIGELFF.

The V and J genes are TRBV5-1 and TRBJ2-7; the D is unclear. Trimming took 0 bases from V and 6 from J, leaving 10 bases between them. This CDR3 spans 13 amino acids. Per germline, CDR1 SGHRS and CDR2 YFSETQ. CDR3 loop: CASSLVVQSEQYF. The CDR3 nucleotides read TGCGCCAGCAGCTTGGTGGTACAGAGCGAGCAGTACTTC.

This chain joins TRBV6-5 and TRBJ1-2; no clear D gene. Trimming stripped 2 bases from V and 4 bases from J, with 14 bases between. The CDR3 is 15 amino acids. Germline V lookup: CDR1 MNHEY, CDR2 SVGAGI. The CDR3 protein is CASSYGRNNPYGYTF. CDR3 bases: TGTGCCAGCAGTTACGGCAGAAATAACCCCTATGGCTACACCTTC.